This T cell receptor (beta chain) appears in the sequencing data of a study of circulating and synovial CD4+ cells in juvenile arthritis. General study findings and limits: CPL and bulk CD4 samples differed at least tenfold in T cell genomes. These blood cells shared more CDR3 sequences with synovium than bulk blood.

Clones were read by immunoSEQ multiplex PCR, and TCRdb kept only the in-frame ones, dropping some. This table holds about 36,000 clones, just under 95% found once. This CDR3 region has 16 residues. Germline-derived CDR1 and CDR2 are LNHDA and SQIVND (reference sequence). V lost 5 bases to trimming and J lost 1 base; unmatched junction nucleotides: 9. In regard to this clone: The antigen remains unidentified.

Sequences were obtained from CD4+ T cells from blood. The chain recombines TRBV19 with TRBJ1-1; 8 positions agree with TRBD1. The receptor's source is a human donor with juvenile idiopathic arthritis. The CDR3 spells CASSPTGVWGNTEAFF. In nucleotides, the CDR3 is TGTGCCAGTAGTCCGACAGGGGTTTGGGGGAACACTGAAGCTTTCTTT. Full variable domain (remainder filled in from reference TRBV19 and TRBJ1-1): DGGITQSPKYLFRKEGQNVTLSCEQNLNHDAMYWYRQDPGQGLRLIYYSQIVNDFQKGDIAEGYSVSREKKESFPLTVTSAQKNPTAFYLCASSPTGVWGNTEAFFGQGTRLTVV.